One and the same sample provided the 23 T cell receptor beta chains below, sequenced in a study of T cells expressing NK-cell markers. TCRdb re-analyzed the 5' RACE reads; it lists each CDR3 protein once, without DNA. This specimen shows fewer than 400,000 distinct CDR3 sequences; the ten leading clones hold over 4%. Sequenced input: blood T cells: a sorted CD56 or NKG2C T cell subset, CD4+ or CD8+ T cells, or bulk PBMC T cells (not recorded which). The receptors come from a man aged 18-75 years in good health.

The CDR3 reads CASSLWTVSNYGYTF. V and J are TRBV5-1 and TRBJ1-2. Germline V gives CDR1 SGHRS, CDR2 YFSETQ. The CDR3 loop spans 15 amino acids.

Here the CDR3 reads CSARARLINQPQHF. J is TRBJ1-5 and V is TRBV20-1; the D call of TRBD1 rests on TCRdb alone, since no DNA is present to check it. Germline CDR1 and CDR2: DFQATT and SNEGSKA (reference sequence). The CDR3 covers 14 residues.

The genes are TRBV6-6 and TRBJ2-7; TCRdb reports TRBD1, a call that lacks DNA to check it against. From germline, CDR1 is MNHNY and CDR2 SVGAGI (reference sequence). CDR3 length: 13 amino acids. The CDR3 loop is CASNRDRTYEQYF.

The chain joins TRBV21-1 to TRBJ2-4; as DNA is missing, the TRBD1 call by TCRdb cannot be tested. TRBV21-1 is a known pseudogene. The CDR3 has 16 residues. CDR3 in amino acids: CASSPGEAGHNHIQYF.

This CDR3 is CASHYDTDTREQYF. The chain joins TRBV2 to TRBJ2-7. CDR3 size: 14 residues. Germline CDR1 SNHLY, CDR2 FYNNEI.

The gene calls are TRBV6-1 and TRBJ2-3. The CDR3 has 16 amino acids. Germline loops: CDR1 MNHNS, CDR2 SASEGT. CDR3 region: CASSTASRHQPDTQYF.

V usage is TRBV9 and J usage is TRBJ2-5; TCRdb gives TRBD1 as the D gene, but with no DNA this cannot be confirmed. Germline CDR1 and CDR2: SGDLS and YYNGEE. This CDR3 region has 18 residues. CDR3 amino acids: CASSVGVGTGRYQETQYF.

The chain employs TRBV29-1 and TRBJ2-7; TCRdb designates TRBD1, a call that cannot be tested without DNA. This CDR3 is 14 amino acids long. CDR1 is SQVTM and CDR2 is ANQGSEA in the germline V gene. CDR3 region: CSVNSGQGGDEQYF.

The chain combines TRBV12-3 or TRBV12-4 with TRBJ2-3; with no DNA, the TCRdb D assignment of TRBD1 cannot be verified. There are 15 residues in the CDR3. CDR3 in amino acids: CASSPLLGGPDTQYF.

The chain recombines TRBV20-1 with TRBJ2-1; TCRdb indicates TRBD1, and absent DNA this call remains unverified. This CDR3 is built from 11 residues. Germline V lookup: CDR1 DFQATT, CDR2 SNEGSKA (reference sequence). The CDR3 spells CSAPQVGEQFF.

The rearrangement joins TRBV29-1 to TRBJ1-1; TCRdb's D gene call, TRBD1, goes unchecked for lack of DNA. Germline values: CDR1 SQVTM, CDR2 ANQGSEA. This CDR3 comprises 15 residues. The CDR3 reads CSVAEGARMNTEAFF.

The V gene is TRBV9, the J gene TRBJ2-3. Germline lookup yields CDR1 SGDLS and CDR2 YYNGEE. The CDR3 spans 17 residues. CDR3 protein: CASSVVARRLALDTQYF.

This rearrangement joins TRBV10-3 to TRBJ1-1; TCRdb's D call of TRBD1 is untestable without DNA. This CDR3 is built from 13 residues. CDR1 and CDR2 (germline): ENHRY, SYGVKD. The CDR3 sequence: CATSGTPNTEAFF.

V is TRBV12-5 and J is TRBJ1-6; checking the TCRdb D call of TRBD1 is not possible without DNA. The V gene's germline CDR1 is LGHNT and CDR2 FRNRAP. The CDR3 has 15 residues. Here the CDR3 reads CASGLSTRGRRALHF.

The chain couples TRBV20-1 to TRBJ1-1; TCRdb names TRBD1, which stays unverified in the absence of DNA. Germline V gene data show CDR1 as DFQATT and CDR2 as SNEGSKA (reference sequence). The CDR3 consists of 15 residues. CDR3 residues: CSARTGGVPDTEAFF.

The genes are TRBV9 and TRBJ2-3; TCRdb names TRBD2, which stays unverified in the absence of DNA. This CDR3 contains 14 residues. Germline CDR1 and CDR2: SGDLS and YYNGEE. Here the CDR3 reads CASSGTRFGDTQYF.

The rearrangement uses TRBV29-1 and TRBJ1-5; TCRdb picks TRBD1, but there is no DNA to check that call. CDR1 and CDR2 from the germline V gene are SQVTM and ANQGSEA. The CDR3 is 14 amino acids. The CDR3 is CSAGTGTSNQPQHF.

The V call is TRBV5-6, the J call TRBJ1-1; with no DNA, the TCRdb D assignment of TRBD1 cannot be verified. The CDR3 sequence is 15 residues long. Germline assignment: CDR1 SGHDT and CDR2 YYEEEE. The chain's CDR3 is CASSLIEGVVTEAFF.

The chain uses TRBV5-1 and TRBJ2-7; TCRdb returns TRBD1, unconfirmable since there is no DNA. Germline V gives CDR1 SGHRS, CDR2 YFSETQ. The CDR3 runs to 14 residues. The CDR3 region is CASSDQGQLYEQYF.

This chain uses TRBV7-2 with TRBJ2-3. The CDR3 sequence is 12 residues long. Germline V CDR1 and CDR2: SGHTA, FQGNSA. CDR3 sequence: CASSRRGDTQYF. The full variable domain, in which reference TRBV7-2 and TRBJ2-3 provide the parts outside the CDR3, is GAGVSQSPSNKVTEKGKDVELRCDPISGHTALYWYRQSLGQGLEFLIYFQGNSAPDKSGLPSDRFSAERTGGSVSTLTIQRTQQEDSAVYLCASSRRGDTQYFGPGTRLTVL.

The rearrangement links TRBV9 to TRBJ2-1; TCRdb's D call of TRBD1 is untestable without DNA. The germline gives CDR1 SGDLS, CDR2 YYNGEE. CDR3 length: 16 amino acids. The CDR3 here is CASSDAPRQGADEQFF.

The chain uses TRBV12-3 or TRBV12-4 and TRBJ1-2; TCRdb calls TRBD1, which cannot be checked without DNA. This CDR3 has 16 residues. The CDR3 protein is CASSPRQGGFPRGYTF.

The chain recombines TRBV6-1 with TRBJ2-1; TCRdb names TRBD2, which stays unverified in the absence of DNA. CDR1 and CDR2 from the germline V gene are MNHNS and SASEGT. There are 17 residues in the CDR3. This CDR3 is CASRGIKERGVGNEQFF.